This TCR beta chain emerged from a study of T cell responses to AZD1222 COVID-19 vaccine. This clone was seen once. Its specificity is unknown. TCRdb's table, derived via immunoSEQ multiplex PCR, lists solely in-frame clones and lacks some. This sample has around 150,000 clones, with approximately 90% found just once. The V end was cut by 0 bases, the J end by 4 bases, with 13 bases between. Germline loops: CDR1 LGHNA, CDR2 YSLEER. The CDR3 is made up of 16 amino acids. Study conclusions and caveats: The donors showed a predominance of white British ancestry and of females, with possible underestimation of clonal diversity. Nearly half of the spike-specific TCRs reportedly recognize variant regions that carry no mutations.

This TCR was sampled from an adult who received the AZD1222 COVID-19 vaccine. The sample consisted of peripheral blood, taken 28 days after the second AZD1222 dose. The chain has TRBV4-3 and TRBJ2-1; weak D call: TRBD1 (6 bases). CDR3 sequence reads: CASSQEVPDRYNEQFF. Here the CDR3 DNA reads TGCGCCAGCAGCCAAGAGGTCCCTGACAGGTACAATGAGCAGTTCTTC.